This T cell receptor (beta chain) was recovered during a study of blood T cell repertoires in COVID-19. Study in general: PBMCs, B-cell-depleted T cells, or T cells provided the cDNA or gDNA that made up the material.

The ends were cut back, 5 bases at V and 3 bases at J, with 16 bases in the middle. In germline, CDR1 is LNHDA, CDR2 SQIVND (reference sequence). CDR3 length equals 15 residues. Clones were read by immunoSEQ multiplex PCR, and TCRdb kept only the in-frame ones, dropping some. The table records over 300,000 clones, approximately 85% of them present only once. The chain is built from TRBV19 and TRBJ1-2, with a tentative D call TRBD1 (6 bases). The sample consisted of peripheral blood. The clonotype was recovered from a human donor in a cohort sampled during active COVID-19. For the CDR3, the DNA is TGTGCCAGTAGTGAGGGACACCGCAAGGACTATGGCTACACCTTC. It yields the protein CASSEGHRKDYGYTF.